This T cell receptor beta chain was obtained from a study of metastatic and nonmetastatic thyroid tumors. Across the whole study: Repertoires were compared across blood and tumor or nodule tissue from malignant and benign thyroid patients.

No patient received treatment before thyroid surgery. This clone was counted many times. Antigen specificity is unknown. Germline CDR1 DFQATT, CDR2 SNEGSKA (reference sequence). The CDR3 loop spans 15 amino acids. V lost 3 bases to trimming and J lost 9 bases, with 21 bases between them. Regarding the study as a whole: Malignant thyroid tumors reportedly exceeded benign nodules significantly in TCR beta diversity, with the difference appearing in blood and tumor.

Study processing details: In papillary thyroid cancer, a distant-metastasis classifier was built using CDR3 differences across clinicopathological groups. TCRdb re-analyzed the PCR reads using MiXCR. None of the V and J calls come from the authors' own analysis; TCRdb made them. The sample consists of about 50,000 clones, about 20% of them appearing once. The chain recombines TRBV20-1 with TRBJ2-1; D is possibly TRBD2 (6 bases). The receptor's source is a female donor with papillary thyroid cancer or a benign thyroid nodule (not recorded which). Some clones in this sample may be carry-over from other donors' samples. Sequencing was performed on blood. CDR3 sequence: CSARGIGSGAAEQFF. The CDR3 nucleotides read TGCAGTGCTAGGGGGATCGGGAGTGGGGCGGCTGAGCAGTTCTTC.